These T cell receptor beta chains were read from a single sample in a study of identical twins. TCRdb called the 5' RACE reads again in MiXCR, with one record for every CDR3 protein. The sample records approximately 220,000 distinct CDR3 sequences, around 9.6% being singletons. The sample comprised memory (CD45RO+) T cells sorted from blood. Every receptor here comes from a woman between 18 and 29 years old in good health. The CDR3 runs from the conserved cysteine through the conserved F or W. Each record gives: clone size, J gene, D gene, V gene, CDR3 protein, CDR3 DNA. The D gene is left open where the match is weak. Clone size, where shown, is once, few, many, or a class for clones that have expanded.

- | TRBJ2-1 | - | TRBV5-1 | CASSRGPAENEQFF | TGCGCCAGCAGCAGAGGACCCGCGGAAAATGAGCAGTTCTTC
medium-sized | TRBJ2-3 | TRBD2 | TRBV7-9 | CASSSRGSGGTDTQYF | TGTGCCAGCAGCTCCCGGGGTAGCGGGGGCACAGATACGCAGTATTTT
- | TRBJ2-2 | - | TRBV7-2 | CASSPYRAGTGELFF | TGTGCCAGCAGCCCGTACAGGGCCGGGACCGGGGAGCTGTTTTTT
- | TRBJ2-7 | TRBD1 | TRBV6-1 | CASIRGQGFSEQYF | TGTGCCAGCATAAGAGGACAGGGGTTCTCCGAGCAGTACTTC
many | TRBJ1-2 | - | TRBV12-3/TRBV12-4 | CASSFGSPYGYTF | TGTGCCAGCAGTTTTGGGTCGCCTTACGGCTACACCTTC
many | TRBJ2-2 | - | TRBV6-2/TRBV6-3 | CASTRDGNTGELFF | TGTGCCAGCACCCGGGACGGCAACACCGGGGAGCTGTTTTTT
many | TRBJ1-6 | - | TRBV10-2 | CASISSRQGESPLHF | TGCGCCAGCATCTCAAGTCGGCAGGGAGAGTCACCCCTCCACTTT
- | TRBJ1-3 | - | TRBV2 | CASSEERISGNTIYF | TGTGCCAGCAGTGAGGAGAGGATCTCTGGAAACACCATATATTTT
many | TRBJ1-1 | TRBD1 | TRBV5-1 | CASSIGQGKNQAFF | TGCGCCAGCAGCATAGGACAGGGGAAGAATCAAGCTTTCTTT
few | TRBJ1-3 | - | TRBV5-1 | CASSVGTRNTIYF | TGCGCCAGCAGCGTAGGGACGCGAAACACCATATATTTT
- | TRBJ2-3 | TRBD1 | TRBV29-1 | CSVKRGQGTTDTQYF | TGCAGCGTCAAAAGGGGACAGGGTACAACAGATACGCAGTATTTT
- | TRBJ2-1 | - | TRBV7-6 | CASSPSAVHEQFF | TGTGCCAGCAGCCCGTCCGCCGTGCATGAGCAGTTCTTC
- | TRBJ1-6 | - | TRBV7-8 | CASSYLEGAGSPLHF | TGTGCCAGCAGCTACTTAGAGGGAGCAGGTTCACCCCTCCACTTT
- | TRBJ2-2 | TRBD2 | TRBV11-2 | CASSPRSLAGGPTGELFF | TGTGCCAGCAGCCCGAGGAGTCTAGCGGGAGGACCCACCGGGGAGCTGTTTTTT
few | TRBJ2-2 | - | TRBV6-5 | CASSYSIYAVNTGELFF | TGTGCCAGCAGTTACTCGATCTATGCGGTGAACACCGGGGAGCTGTTTTTT
- | TRBJ2-5 | - | TRBV19 | CASSMMGSQETQYF | TGTGCCAGTAGTATGATGGGGAGTCAAGAGACCCAGTACTTC
many | TRBJ2-3 | TRBD2 | TRBV5-1 | CASSSSGGAGDTQYF | TGCGCCAGCAGCTCTAGCGGGGGGGCTGGAGATACGCAGTATTTT
few | TRBJ2-3 | - | TRBV7-3 | CASGGSSTDTQYF | TGTGCCAGCGGGGGCAGCTCTACAGATACGCAGTATTTT
few | TRBJ2-7 | - | TRBV9 | CASSKGMGASAYEQYF | TGTGCCAGCAGCAAGGGAATGGGGGCTAGCGCCTACGAGCAGTACTTC
few | TRBJ2-2 | TRBD1 | TRBV5-1 | CASSLGQGGGRDTGELFF | TGCGCCAGCAGCTTAGGACAGGGCGGTGGTAGAGACACCGGGGAGCTGTTTTTT
few | TRBJ1-5 | TRBD1 | TRBV20-1 | CSAIPTGGSQPQHF | TGCAGTGCTATCCCAACAGGGGGCAGTCAGCCCCAGCATTTT
few | TRBJ2-1 | TRBD1 | TRBV6-1 | CASSPRDRYNEQFF | TGTGCCAGCAGCCCTCGGGACAGGTACAATGAGCAGTTCTTC
- | TRBJ2-7 | TRBD2 | TRBV2 | CAIERGTSGGAQYF | TGTGCCATTGAACGCGGGACTAGCGGGGGGGCCCAGTACTTC
many | TRBJ2-7 | TRBD2 | TRBV13 | CASSRSGLGNYEQYF | TGTGCCAGCAGCCGGTCGGGACTAGGGAACTACGAGCAGTACTTC
- | TRBJ2-5 | - | TRBV7-9 | CASSLQAAKGETQYF | TGTGCCAGCAGCTTACAAGCGGCCAAGGGGGAGACCCAGTACTTC
few | TRBJ1-1 | - | TRBV19 | CASKLLNTEAFF | TGTGCCAGTAAGCTGTTGAACACTGAAGCTTTCTTT
- | TRBJ1-5 | - | TRBV12-3/TRBV12-4 | CASSLGFSQPQHF | TGTGCCAGCAGTTTAGGGTTCAGTCAGCCCCAGCATTTT
many | TRBJ2-1 | - | TRBV20-1 | CSANRDYNEQFF | TGCAGTGCTAACCGGGACTACAATGAGCAGTTCTTC
- | TRBJ2-3 | - | TRBV2 | CASSVTGTPDTQYF | TGTGCCAGCAGTGTTACGGGAACTCCAGATACGCAGTATTTT
- | TRBJ1-5 | - | TRBV5-5 | CASSFQEDQPQHF | TGTGCCAGCAGCTTCCAGGAAGATCAGCCCCAGCATTTT
many | TRBJ2-1 | - | TRBV6-5 | CASSYTGGSYNEQFF | TGTGCCAGCAGTTACACTGGGGGGTCCTACAATGAGCAGTTCTTC
- | TRBJ2-7 | TRBD1 | TRBV12-3/TRBV12-4 | CASSGDRSPGQYF | TGTGCCAGCAGCGGGGACAGGTCTCCCGGGCAGTACTTC
few | TRBJ2-1 | TRBD2 | TRBV9 | CASSPRGDAGAYNEQFF | TGTGCCAGCAGCCCCCGGGGGGATGCGGGAGCCTACAATGAGCAGTTCTTC
- | TRBJ2-7 | - | TRBV11-2 | CASRPSAGYFSYEQYF | TGTGCCAGCAGACCTTCCGCGGGGTATTTCTCCTACGAGCAGTACTTC
- | TRBJ2-7 | - | TRBV7-8 | CASSLEDLSSYEQYF | TGTGCCAGCAGCTTAGAGGACCTGAGCTCCTACGAGCAGTACTTC
few | TRBJ2-1 | - | TRBV7-2 | CASSLRYNEQFF | TGTGCCAGCAGCTTACGGTACAATGAGCAGTTCTTC
many | TRBJ2-3 | - | TRBV29-1 | CSVGFSITDTQYF | TGCAGCGTTGGATTCTCCATCACAGATACGCAGTATTTT
few | TRBJ1-1 | - | TRBV10-1 | CASSERVNTEAFF | TGCGCCAGCAGTGAACGAGTGAACACTGAAGCTTTCTTT
many | TRBJ2-5 | - | TRBV3-1 | CASSQGTEKGQYF | TGTGCCAGCAGCCAGGGGACCGAGAAGGGCCAGTACTTC
- | TRBJ2-6 | - | TRBV9 | CASSVLAVRSGANVLTF | TGTGCCAGCAGCGTATTAGCGGTGCGCTCTGGGGCCAACGTCCTGACTTTC
few | TRBJ2-3 | TRBD2 | TRBV4-1 | CASSQDPSGTERDTQYF | TGCGCCAGCAGCCAAGATCCTAGCGGGACGGAGAGAGATACGCAGTATTTT
few | TRBJ1-4 | - | TRBV7-9 | CASSFRHGNEKLFF | TGTGCCAGCAGCTTCCGACACGGGAATGAAAAACTGTTTTTT
- | TRBJ2-7 | - | TRBV10-2 | CASSESRLFARGQYF | TGCGCCAGCAGTGAGTCGAGACTATTCGCCCGAGGGCAGTACTTC
few | TRBJ2-7 | TRBD1 | TRBV9 | CASSVSPDRAYEQYF | TGTGCCAGCAGCGTCAGCCCGGACAGGGCCTACGAGCAGTACTTC
- | TRBJ2-2 | TRBD2 | TRBV9 | CASSVGSGGAFTGELFF | TGTGCCAGCAGCGTAGGGAGCGGGGGGGCTTTCACCGGGGAGCTGTTTTTT
- | TRBJ2-5 | - | TRBV9 | CASSVDVGGGETQYF | TGTGCCAGCAGCGTAGACGTGGGAGGGGGGGAGACCCAGTACTTC
few | TRBJ2-1 | - | TRBV30 | CAWSSSTNEQFF | TGTGCCTGGAGTTCGAGCACCAATGAGCAGTTCTTC
- | TRBJ1-1 | - | TRBV6-5 | CASSYPGLNTEAFF | TGTGCCAGCAGTTACCCGGGCCTGAACACTGAAGCTTTCTTT
few | TRBJ2-5 | - | TRBV5-1 | CASSFSPAQETQYF | TGCGCCAGCAGCTTTTCCCCAGCCCAAGAGACCCAGTACTTC
few | TRBJ2-7 | - | TRBV4-1 | CASSQEGTGAYEQYF | TGCGCCAGCAGCCAAGAGGGGACTGGAGCTTACGAGCAGTACTTC
- | TRBJ2-3 | - | TRBV2 | CASSALLKGDTQYF | TGTGCCAGCAGTGCGTTACTTAAGGGAGATACGCAGTATTTT
- | TRBJ1-5 | - | TRBV2 | CASSEAGGFFQPQHF | TGTGCCAGCAGTGAAGCGGGCGGATTTTTTCAGCCCCAGCATTTT
many | TRBJ1-1 | - | TRBV5-1 | CASSSSGDKAFF | TGCGCCAGCAGCTCCAGCGGGGACAAAGCTTTCTTT
few | TRBJ2-3 | - | TRBV9 | CASSPHRGDTQYF | TGTGCCAGCAGCCCGCATCGGGGAGATACGCAGTATTTT